In its sample, the clone carrying this TCR beta chain was seen a few times. These data originate in a study of TIL therapy for anti-PD-1-resistant metastatic lung cancer. On the study more broadly: Tumors were harvested before any PD-1/PD-L1 blockade.

Germline CDR1 is ENHRY and CDR2 is SYGVKD. The CDR3 has 15 residues. V shed 5 bases and J shed 7 bases, with 18 bases lying between them. The libraries were made with immunoSEQ v3. Here immunoSEQ multiplex PCR was the method, and the copy in TCRdb shows in-frame clones only, minus some. The sample yields 55,000 to 65,000 clones, 55% to 70% seen once. Regarding time point: pre-treatment sample, taken before nivolumab and TIL therapy. The material was blood, obtained at baseline. The TCR originated in a person aged 25 to 85 with non-small cell lung cancer. The rearrangement uses TRBV10-3 and TRBJ1-5, with a possible D match to TRBD1 (5 bases). CDR3 sequence reads: CAISQSQGLGQPQHF. The CDR3 nucleotides are TGTGCCATCAGTCAAAGTCAGGGTCTTGGACAGCCCCAGCATTTT.